The entry below describes one T cell receptor beta chain. The data stem from a study of OX40 agonist ivuxolimab in advanced cancers. On the study more broadly: The patients received ivuxolimab by intravenous route every 2 weeks at 0.01 to 10 mg/kg. A diagnosis of hepatocellular carcinoma, melanoma, renal cell or head and neck cancer was present in dose-escalation patients.

Sequencing used immunoSEQ multiplex PCR; TCRdb keeps in-frame clones, though not all of them. Here the sample spans 45,000 to 50,000 clones, 60% to 85% being singletons. The CDR3 contains 14 residues. V lost 1 base and J 7 bases, leaving 14 bases between the germline ends. The V gene's germline CDR1 is SGHRS and CDR2 YFSETQ. Sequenced here: CD4+ or CD8+ T cells sorted from blood, sampled in a trial of the OX40 agonist ivuxolimab. The chain recombines TRBV5-1 with TRBJ1-2, with a possible D match to TRBD1 (6 bases). This TCR came from an adult with an advanced solid tumor such as melanoma, head and neck, liver or kidney cancer. The CDR3 region is CASSLQGRGAGYTF. In nucleotides, the CDR3 is TGCGCCAGCAGCTTGCAGGGCAGGGGAGCTGGCTACACCTTC.